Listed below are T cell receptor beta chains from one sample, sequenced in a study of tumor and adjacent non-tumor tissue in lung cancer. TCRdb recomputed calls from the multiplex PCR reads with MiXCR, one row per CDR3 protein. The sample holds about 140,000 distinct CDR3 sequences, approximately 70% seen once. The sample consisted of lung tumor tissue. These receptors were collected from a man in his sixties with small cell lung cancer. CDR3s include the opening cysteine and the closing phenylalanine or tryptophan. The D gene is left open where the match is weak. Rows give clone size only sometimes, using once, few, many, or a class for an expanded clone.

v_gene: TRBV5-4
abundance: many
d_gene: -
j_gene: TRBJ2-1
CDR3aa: CASREGRGRYNEQFF
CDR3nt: TGTGCCAGCAGAGAAGGGAGGGGGCGTTACAATGAGCAGTTCTTC

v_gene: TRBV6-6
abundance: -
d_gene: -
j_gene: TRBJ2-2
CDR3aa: CASSSSAGPANTRELSF
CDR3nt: TGTGCCAGCAGTTCCTCGGCGGGTCCCGCGAACACCCGGGAGCTGTCTTTT

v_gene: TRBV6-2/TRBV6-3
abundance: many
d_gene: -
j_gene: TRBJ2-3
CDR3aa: CASTSTDTQYF
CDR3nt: TGTGCCAGCACCAGCACAGATACGCAGTATTTT

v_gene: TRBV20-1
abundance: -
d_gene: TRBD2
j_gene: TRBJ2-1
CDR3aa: CSATVSGTSGGNEQFF
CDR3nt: TGCAGTGCGACCGTCTCCGGGACTAGCGGAGGCAATGAGCAGTTCTTC

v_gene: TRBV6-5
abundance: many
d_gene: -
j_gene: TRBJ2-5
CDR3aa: CASRSRGETQYF
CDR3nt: TGTGCCAGCAGATCCCGGGGGGAGACCCAGTACTTC

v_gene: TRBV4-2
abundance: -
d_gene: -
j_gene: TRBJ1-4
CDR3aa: CASSPWTAANEKVFF
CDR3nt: TGTGCCAGCAGCCCCTGGACAGCGGCTAATGAAAAAGTGTTTTTT

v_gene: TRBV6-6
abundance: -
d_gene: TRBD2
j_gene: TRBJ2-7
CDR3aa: CASSYSGLASGKPHEQYF
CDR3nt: TGTGCTAGCAGTTACTCGGGGCTCGCTAGCGGCAAACCCCACGAGCAGTACTTC

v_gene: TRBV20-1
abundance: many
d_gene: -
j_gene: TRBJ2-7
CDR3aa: CSARRRRDSYEQYF
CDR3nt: TGCAGTGCTAGACGAAGACGAGATTCCTACGAGCAGTACTTC

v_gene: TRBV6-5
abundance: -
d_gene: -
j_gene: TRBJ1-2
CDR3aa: CASSSTDMVEGYTF
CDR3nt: TGTGCAAGCAGTTCCACGGACATGGTGGAGGGCTACACCTTC

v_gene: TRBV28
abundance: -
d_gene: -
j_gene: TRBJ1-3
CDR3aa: CACSFIRPDMGENTIYF
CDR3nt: TGTGCCTGCAGTTTTATACGACCGGACATGGGTGAAAACACCATATATTTT

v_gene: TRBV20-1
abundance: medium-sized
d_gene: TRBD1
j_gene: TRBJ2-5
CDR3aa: CSARDDRGAWTQYF
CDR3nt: TGCAGTGCTAGAGACGACAGGGGGGCATGGACCCAGTACTTC

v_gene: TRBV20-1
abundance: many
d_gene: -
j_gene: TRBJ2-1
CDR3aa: CSALGAPGGPYNEQFF
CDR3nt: TGCAGTGCTTTGGGGGCTCCAGGGGGGCCCTACAATGAGCAGTTCTTC

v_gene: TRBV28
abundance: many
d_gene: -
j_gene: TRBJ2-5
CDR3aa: CASSLNYQETQYF
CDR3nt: TGTGCCAGCAGTTTGAATTACCAAGAGACCCAGTACTTC

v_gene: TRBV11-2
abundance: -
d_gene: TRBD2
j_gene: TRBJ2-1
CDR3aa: CACGLGLVNEQFF
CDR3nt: TGTGCCTGCGGCCTCGGACTAGTCAATGAGCAGTTCTTC

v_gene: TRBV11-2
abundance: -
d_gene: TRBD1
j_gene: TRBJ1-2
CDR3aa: CTSSLDRGYGYSF
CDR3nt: TGTACCAGCAGTTTAGACAGGGGCTATGGCTACAGCTTC

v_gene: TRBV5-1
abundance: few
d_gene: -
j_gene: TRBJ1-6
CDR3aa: CASSLEAVYSPLHF
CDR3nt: TGCGCCAGCAGCTTGGAGGCAGTCTATTCACCCCTCCACTTT

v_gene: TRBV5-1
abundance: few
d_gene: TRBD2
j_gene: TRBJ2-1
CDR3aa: CASSSGGTRFNEQFF
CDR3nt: TGCGCCAGCAGCTCCGGCGGGACTAGGTTCAATGAGCAGTTCTTC

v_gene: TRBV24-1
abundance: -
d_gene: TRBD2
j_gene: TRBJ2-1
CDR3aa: CATSDLTSGSLIF
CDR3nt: TGTGCCACCAGTGATTTGACTAGCGGGAGCTTAATCTTC

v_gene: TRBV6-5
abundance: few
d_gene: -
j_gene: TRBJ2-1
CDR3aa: CASSYLGGEQFF
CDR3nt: TGTGCCAGCAGTTACTTGGGAGGTGAGCAGTTCTTC

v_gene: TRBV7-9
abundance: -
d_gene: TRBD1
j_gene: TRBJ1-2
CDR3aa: CASSPPGQESYGYTF
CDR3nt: TGTGCCAGCAGCCCCCCTGGACAGGAAAGCTATGGCTACACCTTC

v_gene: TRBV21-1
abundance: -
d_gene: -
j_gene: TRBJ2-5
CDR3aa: CASSNRDFEETQYF
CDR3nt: TGTGCCAGCAGCAACCGGGATTTCGAAGAGACCCAGTACTTC

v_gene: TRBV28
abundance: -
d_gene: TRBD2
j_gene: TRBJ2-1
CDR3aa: CTSNTGTSGSRTVF
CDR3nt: TGTACCAGCAATACCGGGACTAGCGGGAGCAGAACGGTCTTC

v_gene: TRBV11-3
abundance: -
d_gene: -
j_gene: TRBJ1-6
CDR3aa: CASSLVPGPPLHF
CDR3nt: TGTGCCAGCAGCTTAGTTCCCGGGCCACCCCTCCACTTT

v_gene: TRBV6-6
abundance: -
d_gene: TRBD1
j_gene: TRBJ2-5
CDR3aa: CASTFSGTGGETQYF
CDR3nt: TGTGCCAGCACTTTCTCCGGGACAGGGGGGGAGACCCAGTACTTC

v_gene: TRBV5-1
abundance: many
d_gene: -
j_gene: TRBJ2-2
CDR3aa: CASSLRSTGTGELFF
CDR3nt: TGCGCCAGCAGCTTGAGGTCAACGGGGACCGGGGAGCTGTTTTTT

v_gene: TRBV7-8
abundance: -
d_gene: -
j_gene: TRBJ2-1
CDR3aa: CASSFGWGIRYNEQFF
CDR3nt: TGTGCCAGCAGCTTCGGCTGGGGTATACGTTACAATGAGCAGTTCTTC

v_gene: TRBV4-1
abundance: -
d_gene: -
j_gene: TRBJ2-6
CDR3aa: CASSHRLVSGTNVLTF
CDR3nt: TGCGCCAGCAGCCATCGACTGGTTTCTGGGACCAACGTCCTGACTTTC

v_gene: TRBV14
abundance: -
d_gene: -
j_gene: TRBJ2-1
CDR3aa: CTSSQGQRVLLDEQFF
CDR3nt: TGTACCAGCAGCCAAGGGCAGAGGGTCCTACTGGATGAGCAGTTCTTC

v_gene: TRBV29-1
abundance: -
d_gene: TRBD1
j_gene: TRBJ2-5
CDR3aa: CSRAGGAETQYF
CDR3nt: TGCAGCAGGGCAGGGGGCGCCGAGACCCAGTATTTC